These T cell receptor beta chains were read from a single sample in a study of T cell repertoires in cytomegalovirus infection. In TCRdb, the reads were re-called with MiXCR into one record per CDR3 protein. The table records 380,000 or so distinct CDR3 sequences, roughly 34% of them present only once. The antigens of these receptors remain unknown. The sequencing used cultured PBMCs, collected from culture after CMV antigen stimulation. These receptors all stem from a human donor in good health (CMV status not recorded). Some clones in this sample may be carry-over from other donors' samples. The CDR3 runs from the conserved cysteine through the conserved F or W. Each record gives: V gene, D gene, CDR3 length, J gene, CDR3 protein. D genes are given only for firm matches.

V: TRBV19; D: TRBD1; length: 19; J: TRBJ1-5; CDR3: CASSINKGTGTLRNQPQHF
V: TRBV9; D: TRBD1; length: 14; J: TRBJ2-7; CDR3: CASSGTGVGYEQYF
V: TRBV7-9; D: -; length: 19; J: TRBJ1-5; CDR3: CASSAARGLTPGSNQPQHF
V: TRBV12-3/TRBV12-4; D: -; length: 15; J: TRBJ2-7; CDR3: CASSPAGGPKNEQYF
V: TRBV20-1; D: -; length: 14; J: TRBJ1-2; CDR3: CSIPTGLTGYGYTF
V: TRBV7-9; D: -; length: 15; J: TRBJ2-5; CDR3: CASSLRSGDQETQYF
V: TRBV3-1; D: -; length: 14; J: TRBJ2-1; CDR3: CASSQDYKQGQEFF
V: TRBV7-3; D: TRBD1; length: 14; J: TRBJ1-4; CDR3: CASSMNRGNEKLFF
V: TRBV6-6; D: -; length: 16; J: TRBJ1-1; CDR3: CASRPPRREMNTEAFF
V: TRBV7-2; D: -; length: 12; J: TRBJ2-5; CDR3: CASSFGQETQYF
V: TRBV12-3/TRBV12-4; D: -; length: 15; J: TRBJ1-5; CDR3: CASSFGSNSNQPQHF
V: TRBV4-1; D: -; length: 16; J: TRBJ2-3; CDR3: CASSQDESRRTDTQYF
V: TRBV15; D: -; length: 16; J: TRBJ2-1; CDR3: CATSRDTGTPYNEQFF
V: TRBV6-2/TRBV6-3; D: -; length: 14; J: TRBJ2-5; CDR3: CASSYSLRGATQYF
V: TRBV11-1; D: TRBD2; length: 15; J: TRBJ2-6; CDR3: CASSTGGTGANVLTF
V: TRBV6-1; D: -; length: 14; J: TRBJ1-1; CDR3: CASSPSLANTEAFF